A selection of T cell receptor beta chains follows, all from one sample in a study of control samples from healthy donors and cancer patients. Assay: immunoSEQ multiplex PCR; the TCRdb copy retains only in-frame clones and omits some. The sample consists of approximately 94,000 clones, around 87% of them appearing once. The sequencing sample was made of blood. The receptor source for this set is a woman aged 50 to 60 in good health. Each CDR3 is given with its conserved first and last residue. The order of the fields is J gene, clone size, D gene, V gene, CDR3 protein, CDR3 DNA. A D gene is named only where the DNA matches it firmly. For some rows the clone size is stated as once, few or many, or as a class when expanded; others skip it.

>TRBJ1-2|few|.|TRBV9
CASSVAGTPAYGYTF
TGTGCCAGCAGCGTAGCCGGGACCCCGGCATATGGCTACACCTTC
>TRBJ2-7|.|TRBD2|TRBV4-1
CASSPDGAGGAYEQYF
TGCGCCAGCAGCCCGGATGGGGCGGGAGGGGCCTACGAGCAGTACTTC
>TRBJ2-7|.|.|TRBV4-3
CASSQELLYEQYF
TGCGCCAGCAGCCAAGAATTACTCTACGAGCAGTACTTC
>TRBJ2-3|.|TRBD1|TRBV2
CASSRQGSTTDTQYF
TGTGCCAGCAGTAGACAGGGGTCTACCACAGATACGCAGTATTTT
>TRBJ1-3|.|.|TRBV5-1
CASSLEGLTGNTIYF
TGCGCCAGCAGCTTGGAGGGGCTAACCGGAAACACCATATATTTT
>TRBJ2-1|.|.|TRBV9
CASSVRESYNEQFF
TGTGCCAGCAGCGTACGGGAGTCCTACAATGAGCAGTTCTTC
>TRBJ1-2|.|TRBD1|TRBV2
CASKLKGDRVYGYTF
TGTGCCAGCAAACTCAAAGGGGACAGGGTATATGGCTACACCTTC
>TRBJ2-5|.|TRBD2|TRBV5-4
CASSLGERGLQETQYF
TGTGCCAGCAGCTTGGGTGAGCGGGGGCTCCAAGAGACCCAGTACTTC
>TRBJ1-4|.|.|TRBV6-1
CASRNQALSEKLFF
TGTGCCAGCAGAAACCAGGCCCTGAGTGAAAAACTGTTTTTT
>TRBJ2-6|.|.|TRBV4-3
CASSQEEGAGANVLTF
TGCGCCAGCAGCCAAGAGGAGGGGGCTGGGGCCAACGTCCTGACTTTC
>TRBJ2-1|once|TRBD2|TRBV7-3
CASSQAGGNNEQFF
TGTGCCAGCAGCCAAGCGGGAGGAAACAATGAGCAGTTCTTC
>TRBJ2-7|.|TRBD1|TRBV6-6
CASNSGTENSYEQYF
TGTGCCAGCAACTCCGGGACAGAAAACTCCTACGAGCAGTACTTC
>TRBJ2-5|.|.|TRBV4-2
CASSQAGPGSQETQYF
TGTGCCAGCAGCCAAGCGGGCCCGGGCAGCCAAGAGACCCAGTACTTC
>TRBJ2-1|.|TRBD2|TRBV7-3
CASSLKATGGPHEQFF
TGTGCCAGCAGCTTAAAGGCGACGGGAGGGCCCCATGAGCAGTTCTTC
>TRBJ1-1|.|TRBD1|TRBV4-1
CASSQRGTGGSSGVGTEAFF
TGCGCCAGCAGCCAGCGAGGGACAGGGGGATCTAGTGGTGTGGGTACTGAAGCTTTCTTT